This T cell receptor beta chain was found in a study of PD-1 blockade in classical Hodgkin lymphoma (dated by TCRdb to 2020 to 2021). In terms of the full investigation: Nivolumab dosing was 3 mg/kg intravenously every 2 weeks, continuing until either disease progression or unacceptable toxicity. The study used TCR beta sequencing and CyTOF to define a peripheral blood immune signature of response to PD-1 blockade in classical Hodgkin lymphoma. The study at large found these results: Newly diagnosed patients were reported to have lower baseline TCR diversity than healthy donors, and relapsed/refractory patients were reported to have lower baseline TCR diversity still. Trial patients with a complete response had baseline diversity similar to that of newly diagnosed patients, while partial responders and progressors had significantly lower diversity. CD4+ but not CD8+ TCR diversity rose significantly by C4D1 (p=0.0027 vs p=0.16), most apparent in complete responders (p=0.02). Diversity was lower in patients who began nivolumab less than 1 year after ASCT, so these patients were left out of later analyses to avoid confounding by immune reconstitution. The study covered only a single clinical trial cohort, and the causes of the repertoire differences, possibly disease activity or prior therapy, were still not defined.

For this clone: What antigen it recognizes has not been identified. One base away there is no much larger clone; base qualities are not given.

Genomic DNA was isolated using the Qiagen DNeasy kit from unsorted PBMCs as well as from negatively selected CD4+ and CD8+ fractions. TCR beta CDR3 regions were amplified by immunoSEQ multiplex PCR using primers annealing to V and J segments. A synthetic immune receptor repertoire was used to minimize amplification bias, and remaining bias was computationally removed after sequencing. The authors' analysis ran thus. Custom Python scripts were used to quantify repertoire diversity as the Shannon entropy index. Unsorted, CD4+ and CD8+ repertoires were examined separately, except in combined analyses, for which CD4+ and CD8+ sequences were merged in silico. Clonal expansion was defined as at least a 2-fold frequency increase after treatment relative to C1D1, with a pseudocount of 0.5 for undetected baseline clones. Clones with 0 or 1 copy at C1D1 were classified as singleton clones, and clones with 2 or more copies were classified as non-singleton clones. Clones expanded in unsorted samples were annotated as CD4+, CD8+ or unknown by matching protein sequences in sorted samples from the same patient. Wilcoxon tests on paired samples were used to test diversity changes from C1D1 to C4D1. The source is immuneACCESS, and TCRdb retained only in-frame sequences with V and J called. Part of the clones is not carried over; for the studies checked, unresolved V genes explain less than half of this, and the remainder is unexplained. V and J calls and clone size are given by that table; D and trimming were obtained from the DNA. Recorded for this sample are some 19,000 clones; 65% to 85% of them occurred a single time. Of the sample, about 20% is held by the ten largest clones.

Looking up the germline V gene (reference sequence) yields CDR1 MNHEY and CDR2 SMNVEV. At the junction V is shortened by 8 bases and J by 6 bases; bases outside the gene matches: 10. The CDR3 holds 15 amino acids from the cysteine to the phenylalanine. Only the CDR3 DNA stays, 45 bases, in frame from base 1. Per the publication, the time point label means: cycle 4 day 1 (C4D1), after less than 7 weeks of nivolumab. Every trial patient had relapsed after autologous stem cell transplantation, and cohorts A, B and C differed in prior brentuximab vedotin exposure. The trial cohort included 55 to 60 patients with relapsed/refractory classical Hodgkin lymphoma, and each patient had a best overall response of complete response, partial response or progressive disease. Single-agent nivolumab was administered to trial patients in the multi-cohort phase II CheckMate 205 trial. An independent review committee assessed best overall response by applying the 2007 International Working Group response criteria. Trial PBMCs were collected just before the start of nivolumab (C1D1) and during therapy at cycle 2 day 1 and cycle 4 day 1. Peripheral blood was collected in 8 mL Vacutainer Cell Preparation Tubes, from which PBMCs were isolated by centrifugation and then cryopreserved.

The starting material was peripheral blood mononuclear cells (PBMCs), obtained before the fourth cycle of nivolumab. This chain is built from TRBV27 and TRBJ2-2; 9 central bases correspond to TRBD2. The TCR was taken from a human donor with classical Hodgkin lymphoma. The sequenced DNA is TGTGCCAGCTCCAGCGGGGGGCATTTTGCCGGGGAGCTGTTTTTT. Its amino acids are CASSSGGHFAGELFF.